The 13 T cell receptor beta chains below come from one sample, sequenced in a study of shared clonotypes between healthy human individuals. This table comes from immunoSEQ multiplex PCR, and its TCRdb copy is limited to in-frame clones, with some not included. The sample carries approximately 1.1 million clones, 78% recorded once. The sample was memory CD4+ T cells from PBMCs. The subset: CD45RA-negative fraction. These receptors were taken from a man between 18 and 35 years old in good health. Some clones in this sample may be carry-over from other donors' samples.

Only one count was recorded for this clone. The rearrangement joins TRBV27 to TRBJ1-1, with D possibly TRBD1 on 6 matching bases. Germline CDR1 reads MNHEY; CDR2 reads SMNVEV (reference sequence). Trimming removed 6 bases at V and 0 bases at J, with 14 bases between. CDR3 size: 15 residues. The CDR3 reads CASRTYRAMNTEAFF. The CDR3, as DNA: TGTGCCAGCAGGACTTACAGGGCAATGAACACTGAAGCTTTCTTT.

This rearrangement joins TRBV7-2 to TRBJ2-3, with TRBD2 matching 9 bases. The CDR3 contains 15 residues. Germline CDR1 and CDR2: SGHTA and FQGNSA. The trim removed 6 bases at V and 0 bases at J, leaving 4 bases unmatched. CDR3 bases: TGTGCCAGCAGTTTGACTAGCGGAAGCACAGATACGCAGTATTTT. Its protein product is CASSLTSGSTDTQYF. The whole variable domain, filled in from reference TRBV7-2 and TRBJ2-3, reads GAGVSQSPSNKVTEKGKDVELRCDPISGHTALYWYRQSLGQGLEFLIYFQGNSAPDKSGLPSDRFSAERTGGSVSTLTIQRTQQEDSAVYLCASSLTSGSTDTQYFGPGTRLTVL.

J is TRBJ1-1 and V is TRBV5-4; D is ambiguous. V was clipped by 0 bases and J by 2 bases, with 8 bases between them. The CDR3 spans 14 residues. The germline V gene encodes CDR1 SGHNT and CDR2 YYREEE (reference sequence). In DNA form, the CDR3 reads TGTGCCAGCAGCTTGGGAGTCAGCAACACTGAAGCTTTCTTT. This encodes CASSLGVSNTEAFF.

Here the CDR3 DNA reads TGTGCCAGCAGCTTATGGAGAGAGGTTGGCTACACCTTC. Amino acids: CASSLWREVGYTF. J is TRBJ1-2 and V is TRBV11-2, with D unresolved. Trimming pared 2 bases from V and 7 bases from J, leaving 11 bases between. The V gene's germline CDR1 is SGHAT and CDR2 FQNNGV. This CDR3 is built from 13 residues.

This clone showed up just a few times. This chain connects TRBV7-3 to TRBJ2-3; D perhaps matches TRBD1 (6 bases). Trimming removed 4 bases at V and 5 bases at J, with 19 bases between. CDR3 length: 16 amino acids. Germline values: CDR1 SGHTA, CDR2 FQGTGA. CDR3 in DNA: TGTGCCAGCAGCTCGCAACAGGGCAGGTGGGGAGATACGCAGTATTTT. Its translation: CASSSQQGRWGDTQYF.

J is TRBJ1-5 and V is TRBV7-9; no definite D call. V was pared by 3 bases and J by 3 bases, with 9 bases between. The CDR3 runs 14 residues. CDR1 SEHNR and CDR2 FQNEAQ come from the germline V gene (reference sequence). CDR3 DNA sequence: TGTGCCAGCAGCTTTGACGGACTCAATCAGCCCCAGCATTTT. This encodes CASSFDGLNQPQHF.

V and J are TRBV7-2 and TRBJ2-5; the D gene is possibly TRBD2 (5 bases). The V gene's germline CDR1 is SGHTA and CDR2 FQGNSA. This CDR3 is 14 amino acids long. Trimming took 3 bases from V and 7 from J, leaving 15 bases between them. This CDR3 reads CASSFRGDRGTQYF. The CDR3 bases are TGTGCCAGCAGCTTCCGGGGAGACCGAGGGACCCAGTACTTC. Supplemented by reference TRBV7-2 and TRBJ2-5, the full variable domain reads GAGVSQSPSNKVTEKGKDVELRCDPISGHTALYWYRQSLGQGLEFLIYFQGNSAPDKSGLPSDRFSAERTGGSVSTLTIQRTQQEDSAVYLCASSFRGDRGTQYFGPGTRLLVL.

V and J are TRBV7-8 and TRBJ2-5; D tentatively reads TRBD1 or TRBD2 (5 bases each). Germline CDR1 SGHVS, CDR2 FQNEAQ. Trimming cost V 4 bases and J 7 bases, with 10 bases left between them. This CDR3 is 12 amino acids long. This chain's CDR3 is CASSYTRGTQYF. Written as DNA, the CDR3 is TGTGCCAGCAGCTATACTAGGGGGACCCAGTACTTC.

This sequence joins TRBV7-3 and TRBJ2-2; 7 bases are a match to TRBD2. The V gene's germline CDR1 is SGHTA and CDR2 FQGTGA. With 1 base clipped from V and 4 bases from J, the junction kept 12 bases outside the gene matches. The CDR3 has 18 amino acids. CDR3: CASSLISSNGGFTGELFF. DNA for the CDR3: TGTGCCAGCAGCTTAATATCTTCGAACGGGGGGTTCACCGGGGAGCTGTTTTTT.

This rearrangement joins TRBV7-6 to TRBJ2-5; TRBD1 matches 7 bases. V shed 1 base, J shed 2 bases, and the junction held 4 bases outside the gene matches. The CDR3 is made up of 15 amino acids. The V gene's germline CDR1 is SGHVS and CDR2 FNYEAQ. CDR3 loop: CASSLGDRRQETQYF. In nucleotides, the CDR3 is TGTGCCAGCAGCTTAGGGGACAGACGACAAGAGACCCAGTACTTC.

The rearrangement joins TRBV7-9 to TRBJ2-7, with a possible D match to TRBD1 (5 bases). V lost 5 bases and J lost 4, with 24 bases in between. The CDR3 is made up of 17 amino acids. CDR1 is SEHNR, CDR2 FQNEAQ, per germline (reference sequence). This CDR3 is CASSPGLGSGLGYEQYF. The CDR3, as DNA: TGTGCCAGCAGCCCTGGGTTGGGGTCAGGGCTCGGTTACGAGCAGTACTTC.

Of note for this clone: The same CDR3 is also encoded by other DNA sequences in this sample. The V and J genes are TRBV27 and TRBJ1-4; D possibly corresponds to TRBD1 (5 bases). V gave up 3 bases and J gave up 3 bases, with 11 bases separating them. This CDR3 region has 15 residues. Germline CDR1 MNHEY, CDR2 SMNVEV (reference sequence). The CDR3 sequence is CASSFRGRANEKLFF. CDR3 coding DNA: TGTGCCAGCAGTTTTAGGGGAAGGGCTAATGAAAAACTGTTTTTT. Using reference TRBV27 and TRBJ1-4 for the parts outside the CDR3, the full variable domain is EAQVTQNPRYLITVTGKKLTVTCSQNMNHEYMSWYRQDPGLGLRQIYYSMNVEVTDKGDVPEGYKVSRKEKRNFPLILESPSPNQTSLYFCASSFRGRANEKLFFGSGTQLSVL.

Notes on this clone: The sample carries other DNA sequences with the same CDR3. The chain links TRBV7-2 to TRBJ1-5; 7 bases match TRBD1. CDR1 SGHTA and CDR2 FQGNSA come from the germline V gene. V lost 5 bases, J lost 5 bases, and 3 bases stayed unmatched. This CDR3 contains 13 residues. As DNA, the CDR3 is TGTGCCAGCAGCCGAACAGGGGATCAGCCCCAGCATTTT. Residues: CASSRTGDQPQHF.